One and the same sample provided the 26 T cell receptor beta chains below, sequenced in a study of T-cell memory formation after mild COVID-19. TCRdb re-derived calls from the 5' RACE reads in MiXCR, one entry per CDR3 protein. Among hundreds of thousands of distinct CDR3 sequences listed, approximately 22% were seen once. What was sequenced was PBMCs or a T cell subset sorted from them (not recorded which). These receptors all stem from a man in his late teens or twenties who had mild COVID-19 (a few samples of this study predate the infection). Cell type and time point are not known.

The rearrangement links TRBV6-1 to TRBJ2-5; 8 bases map to TRBD1. Unmatched junction bases numbered 5, after V lost 2 bases and J lost 6 bases. CDR3 size: 14 residues. Per the germline V gene, CDR1 is MNHNS and CDR2 is SASEGT. CDR3 nucleotides: TGTGCCAGCAGTGAACAGGGGGCCCGAAAGACCCAGTACTTC. As protein: CASSEQGARKTQYF.

This clonotype turned up a few times. V is TRBV7-2 and J is TRBJ2-3; 9 nucleotides line up with TRBD1. Germline V gene sequence: CDR1 SGHTA, CDR2 FQGNSA. V lost 5 bases and J lost 3; bases outside the gene matches: 6. CDR3 length: 15 amino acids. This CDR3 is CASSPGQGKTDTQYF. The CDR3, as DNA: TGTGCCAGCAGCCCGGGACAGGGAAAAACAGATACGCAGTATTTT.

V is TRBV10-2 and J is TRBJ2-5; TRBD2 agrees at 10 bases. The CDR3 has 13 amino acids. In germline, CDR1 is WSHSY, CDR2 SAAADI. The J segment lost 3 bases and the V segment lost 8 bases, leaving 3 bases of the junction unmatched. CDR3: CASAGLAEETQYF. In DNA form, the CDR3 reads TGCGCCAGCGCCGGACTAGCGGAAGAGACCCAGTACTTC.

This clonotype was observed a few times. The V and J genes are TRBV18 and TRBJ2-1; D gene uncertain. Trimming removed 3 bases at V and 10 bases at J, with 10 bases between. CDR3 length: 12 amino acids. The germline gives CDR1 KGHSH, CDR2 LQKENI. CDR3 coding DNA: TGTGCCAGCTCACCCTGGGCCAAGGAGCAGTTCTTC. Amino acid sequence: CASSPWAKEQFF.

In this sample, this clonotype turned up many times. The V call is TRBV5-1, the J call TRBJ2-3; D not certain. Trimming removed 0 bases from V and 3 bases from J, with 5 bases in between. This CDR3 spans 13 amino acids. CDR1 and CDR2 from the germline V gene are SGHRS and YFSETQ. In DNA, the CDR3 is TGCGCCAGCAGCTTGGACCTGACAGATACGCAGTATTTT. It encodes CASSLDLTDTQYF.

There are a few counts of this clonotype. V usage is TRBV6-2 or TRBV6-3 and J usage is TRBJ1-5; D not resolved. V was trimmed by 1 base and J by 1 base, leaving 8 bases between them. The length of the CDR3 is 15 residues. CDR1 is MNHEY, CDR2 SVGEGT, per germline. The CDR3 sequence is CASSYLGRSNQPQHF. CDR3 DNA sequence: TGTGCCAGCAGTTACTTGGGGAGAAGCAATCAGCCCCAGCATTTT.

V usage is TRBV28 and J usage is TRBJ1-5; D is ambiguous. The germline CDR1 and CDR2 sequences are MDHEN and SYDVKM. The CDR3 extends over 13 amino acids. V was trimmed by 8 bases and J by 1 base, leaving 9 bases between them. CDR3 coding DNA: TGTGCCAGCGAGGTAGGGAGCAATCAGCCCCAGCATTTT. Translating gives CASEVGSNQPQHF.

This clonotype was detected ten times or more. The chain is built from TRBV5-6 and TRBJ2-5, with 7 bases identical to TRBD1. The trim removed 4 bases at V and 1 base at J, leaving 1 base unmatched. There are 13 residues in the CDR3. Germline loops: CDR1 SGHDT, CDR2 YYEEEE. CDR3 amino acids: CASSGTVQETQYF. In nucleotides, the CDR3 is TGTGCCAGCAGCGGGACAGTCCAAGAGACCCAGTACTTC.

The chain links TRBV7-6 to TRBJ2-3, with TRBD1 matching 8 bases. The CDR3 runs 13 residues. The V and J ends lost 5 bases and 5 bases, in that order; junction bases with no gene match: 3. In germline, CDR1 is SGHVS, CDR2 FNYEAQ. This CDR3 is CASSPDRGDTQYF. The CDR3 DNA reads as TGTGCCAGCAGCCCCGACAGGGGAGATACGCAGTATTTT.

This chain connects TRBV7-6 to TRBJ2-3; TRBD2 aligns across 10 bases. Germline CDR1 is SGHVS and CDR2 is FNYEAQ. J lost 2 bases, V lost 5 bases, and 10 bases had no gene match. The CDR3 is made up of 17 amino acids. Here the CDR3 DNA reads TGTGCCAGCAGCCCGACGAAGCGGGGGGGCGTCACAGATACGCAGTATTTT. It codes for CASSPTKRGGVTDTQYF.

This clonotype was detected a few times. The rearrangement uses TRBV7-2 and TRBJ2-5, with a tentative D call TRBD1 (5 bases). The V and J ends lost 2 bases and 3 bases respectively, with 10 bases between them. The CDR3 loop spans 14 amino acids. CDR1 SGHTA and CDR2 FQGNSA come from the germline V gene. The CDR3 bases are TGTGCCAGCAGCTTATGGGGCCTGGAAGAGACCCAGTACTTC. Its translation: CASSLWGLEETQYF.

This clonotype occurred a few times. The V gene is TRBV9, the J gene TRBJ1-1; the D is unclear. CDR3 length: 14 amino acids. Germline CDR1 reads SGDLS; CDR2 reads YYNGEE. The V end lost 0 bases, the J end lost 2 bases, and 8 bases lay between the germline ends. The CDR3 nucleotides are TGTGCCAGCAGCGTAGGGCAGCTTAACACTGAAGCTTTCTTT. This sequence encodes CASSVGQLNTEAFF.

This clonotype has more than one count but fewer than ten. The rearrangement joins TRBV6-2 or TRBV6-3 to TRBJ1-1; 10 bases match TRBD1. The V gene end was trimmed by 6 bases and the J gene end by 5 bases; junction bases not matched to a gene: 6. Germline CDR1 MNHEY, CDR2 SVGEGT. The CDR3 sequence is 14 residues long. CDR3 sequence reads: CASRRQGARTEAFF. The CDR3 DNA follows: TGTGCCAGCAGGCGACAGGGGGCGAGAACTGAAGCTTTCTTT.

This clonotype has ten or more counts. This rearrangement joins TRBV7-9 to TRBJ2-1, with D tentatively TRBD2 (6 bases). The V and J ends lost 5 bases and 7 bases respectively, with 18 bases between them. The CDR3 is made up of 15 amino acids. CDR1 SEHNR and CDR2 FQNEAQ come from the germline V gene (reference sequence). CDR3 sequence (DNA): TGTGCCAGCAGCCCCGCCGGGGCCCGGGGGAATGAGCAGTTCTTC. Protein product: CASSPAGARGNEQFF.

The rearrangement links TRBV7-9 to TRBJ2-1; D call uncertain. Germline V gives CDR1 SEHNR, CDR2 FQNEAQ (reference sequence). Trimming took off 3 bases at V and 5 bases at J, with 8 bases between the two ends. The CDR3 has 13 amino acids. CDR3 sequence (DNA): TGTGCCAGCAGCTTGAGCAGCCACAATGAGCAGTTCTTC. Encoded protein: CASSLSSHNEQFF.

Here the CDR3 DNA reads TGCAGCGTGGAAACAGTCTCAAATGAGCAGTTCTTC. This codes for CSVETVSNEQFF. The genes are TRBV29-1 and TRBJ2-1; D uncertain. V was clipped by 6 bases and J by 7 bases, with 13 bases between them. CDR1 is SQVTM, CDR2 ANQGSEA, per germline. This CDR3 is built from 12 residues.

This clonotype turned up a few times. The chain is built from TRBV10-3 and TRBJ1-1; TRBD1 matches at 8 bases. Germline lookup yields CDR1 ENHRY and CDR2 SYGVKD. This CDR3 has 12 amino acids. V was clipped by 0 bases and J by 10 bases; unmatched bases: 1. The CDR3 DNA sequence: TGTGCCATCAGTGAGTCCGGACAGGGAGCTTTCTTT. This translates into CAISESGQGAFF.

Many counts were recorded for this clonotype. The chain couples TRBV6-5 to TRBJ2-3; D gene uncertain. V lost 7 bases, J lost 1 base, and 12 bases lay in between. Germline lookup yields CDR1 MNHEY and CDR2 SVGAGI. The CDR3 is made up of 14 amino acids. The CDR3 coding sequence is TGTGCCAGCACCACACCGGGCCGCACAGATACGCAGTATTTT. It encodes CASTTPGRTDTQYF.

The gene calls are TRBV7-2 and TRBJ2-6; D remains unclear. The germline V gene has CDR1 SGHTA and CDR2 FQGNSA. Trimming left V 4 bases short and J 1 base short, with 8 bases between. The length of the CDR3 is 15 residues. CDR3: CASSSSRSGANVLTF. The CDR3 bases are TGTGCCAGCAGCTCCAGTCGATCTGGGGCCAACGTCCTGACTTTC. The variable domain in full, with the rest retrieved from reference TRBV7-2 and TRBJ2-6, is GAGVSQSPSNKVTEKGKDVELRCDPISGHTALYWYRQSLGQGLEFLIYFQGNSAPDKSGLPSDRFSAERTGGSVSTLTIQRTQQEDSAVYLCASSSSRSGANVLTFGAGSRLTVL.

V is TRBV28 and J is TRBJ1-3; weak D call: TRBD1 (6 bases). CDR1 and CDR2 (germline): MDHEN, SYDVKM. V shed 4 bases and J shed 3 bases, with 10 bases lying between them. CDR3 length equals 14 residues. The DNA of the CDR3 is TGTGCCAGCAGTTCCAACAGGGATGGAAACACCATATATTTT. Residues: CASSSNRDGNTIYF.

This clonotype has a handful of counts. The chain couples TRBV6-5 to TRBJ1-2; 7 bases are shared with TRBD1. This CDR3 contains 13 residues. Losses at the gene ends were 7 bases for V and 8 bases for J; bases not matched to a gene: 10. Germline-derived CDR1 and CDR2 are MNHEY and SVGAGI. The CDR3 DNA reads TGTGCCAGCACGGGCAGGGGGTCGGAAGGCTACACCTTC. The encoded protein is CASTGRGSEGYTF.

This clonotype was picked up a small number of times. The gene calls are TRBV20-1 and TRBJ2-7, with 7 bases lining up with TRBD2. V shed 3 bases and J 6 bases; nucleotides not matched to a gene: 11. Germline CDR1 is DFQATT and CDR2 is SNEGSKA (reference sequence). The CDR3 spans 14 residues. The CDR3 reads CSASAGGDRSEQYF. In nucleotides, the CDR3 is TGCAGTGCTAGTGCTGGGGGGGACCGGAGCGAGCAGTACTTC.

This clonotype was seen many times. The chain recombines TRBV6-5 with TRBJ2-1; 7 positions match TRBD1. V dropped 4 bases and J dropped 1; count of bases not matched to a gene: 4. Germline V gives CDR1 MNHEY, CDR2 SVGAGI. CDR3 length: 15 residues. The CDR3 DNA reads as TGTGCCAGCAGTTCCGGGACAGATTCCTACAATGAGCAGTTCTTC. Protein: CASSSGTDSYNEQFF.

The chain combines TRBV3-1 with TRBJ1-2; D is uncertain. This CDR3 has 16 residues. V was clipped by 5 bases and J by 4 bases, with 20 bases between them. Germline CDR1 reads LGHDT; CDR2 reads YNNKEL (reference sequence). The CDR3 reads CASSKVHGREAYGYTF. CDR3 in DNA: TGTGCCAGCAGCAAAGTCCATGGGAGGGAGGCCTATGGCTACACCTTC.

The gene calls are TRBV5-1 and TRBJ2-1, with D maybe TRBD1 (7 bases). Trimming removed 0 bases from V and 8 bases from J, with 12 bases in between. Germline CDR1 is SGHRS and CDR2 is YFSETQ. The CDR3 totals 14 residues. This CDR3 is CASSLDGRGDEQFF. The CDR3 DNA reads TGCGCCAGCAGCTTGGATGGCAGGGGGGATGAGCAGTTCTTC. Supplemented by reference TRBV5-1 and TRBJ2-1, the full variable domain reads KAGVTQTPRYLIKTRGQQVTLSCSPISGHRSVSWYQQTPGQGLQFLFEYFSETQRNKGNFPGRFSGRQFSNSRSEMNVSTLELGDSALYLCASSLDGRGDEQFFGPGTRLTVL.

The genes are TRBV21-1 and TRBJ2-7. TRBV21-1 is annotated as a pseudogene. This CDR3 has 16 amino acids. The CDR3 protein is CASSKVRRLSSYEQYV. CDR3 coding DNA: TGTGCCAGCAGCAAAGTTAGGAGACTCAGCTCCTACGAGCAGTACGTC.